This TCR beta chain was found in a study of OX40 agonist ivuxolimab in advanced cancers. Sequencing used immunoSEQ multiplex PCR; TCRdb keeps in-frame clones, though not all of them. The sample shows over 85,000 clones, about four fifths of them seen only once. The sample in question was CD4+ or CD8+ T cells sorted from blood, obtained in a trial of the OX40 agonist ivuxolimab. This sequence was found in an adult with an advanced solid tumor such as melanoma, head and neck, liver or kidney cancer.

The CDR3 protein is CASSYGVSQPQHF. DNA for the CDR3: TGTGCCAGCAGTTATGGGGTTAGTCAGCCCCAGCATTTT. This chain links TRBV6-5 with TRBJ1-5; D call uncertain. The length of the CDR3 is 13 residues. Germline V gene sequence: CDR1 MNHEY, CDR2 SVGAGI. Trimming removed 3 bases at V and 6 bases at J, with 9 bases between.